This entry lists 12 T cell receptor beta chains sequenced from one sample in a study of blood T cell repertoires in COVID-19. TCRdb keeps only in-frame clones here, not all; method: immunoSEQ multiplex PCR. The sample holds 150,000 to 200,000 clones; approximately 85% are singletons and the top ten take roughly 9%. Sequenced sample: PBMCs or T cells enriched from blood (not recorded which). These receptors all come from a woman aged 18-29 years who had recovered from COVID-19.

The chain combines TRBV3-1 (or the pseudogene TRBV3-2) with TRBJ2-2, with D uncertain. CDR1 and CDR2 (germline): LGHDT, YNNKEL (reference sequence). With 3 bases removed from V and 5 bases from J, the gap between germline ends came to 7 bases. This CDR3 is 13 amino acids long. The CDR3 DNA is TGTGCCAGCAGCCAGCTCTATACCGGGGAGCTGTTTTTT. Protein: CASSQLYTGELFF.

The rearrangement uses TRBV27 and TRBJ2-7, with D maybe TRBD2 (7 bases). Between the trimmed V and J ends, which lost 8 bases and 2 bases, there was a span of 13 bases. In germline, CDR1 is MNHEY, CDR2 SMNVEV (reference sequence). The CDR3 runs to 13 residues. The CDR3 spells CASRGATTYEQYF. The CDR3 nucleotides read TGTGCCAGCCGGGGGGCTACAACCTACGAGCAGTACTTC.

The chain links TRBV27 to TRBJ1-1; tentative D call: TRBD1 (6 bases). This CDR3 has 13 residues. From germline, CDR1 is MNHEY and CDR2 SMNVEV (reference sequence). V lost 7 bases to trimming and J lost 5 bases, with 14 bases between them. Here the CDR3 reads CASTTRGGTEAFF. The CDR3 DNA reads TGTGCCAGCACTACCAGGGGAGGGACTGAAGCTTTCTTT.

The rearrangement links TRBV28 to TRBJ2-4; tentative D call: TRBD1 (5 bases). The CDR3 contains 14 residues. With 11 bases removed from V and 8 bases from J, the gap between germline ends came to 22 bases. CDR1 and CDR2 (germline): MDHEN, SYDVKM. Here the CDR3 reads CAAGRRVVFDIQYF. In DNA form, the CDR3 reads TGTGCCGCAGGTCGCAGGGTTGTTTTCGACATTCAGTACTTC. Looking up the rest from reference TRBV28 and TRBJ2-4 gives the full variable domain: DVKVTQSSRYLVKRTGEKVFLECVQDMDHENMFWYRQDPGLGLRLIYFSYDVKMKEKGDIPEGYSVSREKKERFSLILESASTNQTSMYLCAAGRRVVFDIQYFGAGTRLSVL.

The rearrangement links TRBV2 to TRBJ2-2; 8 bases align to TRBD2. The length of the CDR3 is 18 residues. Germline V gene sequence: CDR1 SNHLY, CDR2 FYNNEI. Germline trimming cut 2 bases from V and 0 bases from J; bases unmatched to any gene: 8. This CDR3 reads CASSEITSGGSNTGELFF. CDR3 bases: TGTGCCAGCAGTGAAATAACTAGCGGAGGCTCGAACACCGGGGAGCTGTTTTTT.

V usage is TRBV7-2 and J usage is TRBJ2-7; 7 bases match TRBD1. This CDR3 has 14 amino acids. In germline, CDR1 is SGHTA, CDR2 FQGNSA. V lost 3 bases, J lost 2 bases, and 4 bases stayed unmatched. The DNA of the CDR3 is TGTGCCAGCAGCTTGACAGGGCCTACCTACGAGCAGTACTTC. Residues: CASSLTGPTYEQYF.

The chain recombines TRBV10-3 with TRBJ2-6, with unresolved D. Per germline, CDR1 ENHRY and CDR2 SYGVKD. The length of the CDR3 is 13 residues. Trimming stripped 10 bases from V and 4 bases from J, with 11 bases between. CDR3 DNA: TGTGCCACTACCCCCACCGGGGCCAACGTCCTGACTTTC. This codes for CATTPTGANVLTF.

The chain links TRBV4-2 to TRBJ2-7; 8 bases align to TRBD2. Germline CDR1 reads LGHNA; CDR2 reads YNFKEQ. The CDR3 extends over 16 amino acids. After removal of 0 bases from V and 6 bases from J, the junction contained 10 bases not matched to a gene. CDR3 protein: CASSQEGASGPLEQYF. The CDR3 region has the DNA TGTGCCAGCAGCCAAGAAGGGGCTAGCGGGCCGCTCGAGCAGTACTTC.

This chain joins TRBV19 and TRBJ1-5; TRBD1 matches at 7 bases. The CDR3 is 14 amino acids. CDR1 is LNHDA, CDR2 SQIVND, per germline (reference sequence). J gave up 5 bases and V 4 bases, and 5 bases lay outside the gene matches. The CDR3 region has the DNA TGTGCCAGTAGTAGGGGACAGCTAGATCAGCCCCAGCATTTT. As protein: CASSRGQLDQPQHF.

The J gene is TRBJ1-1, the V gene TRBV10-1; TRBD1 matches 7 bases. J was trimmed by 1 base and V by 8 bases; bases with no gene match: 4. CDR1 and CDR2 from the germline V gene are WNHNN and SYGVQD (reference sequence). The CDR3 runs to 13 residues. CDR3 residues: CASGDSPNTEAFF. CDR3 nucleotides: TGCGCCAGCGGGGACAGCCCGAACACTGAAGCTTTCTTT.

The J gene is TRBJ1-1, the V gene TRBV4-1; TRBD1 matches 10 bases. The CDR3 runs to 15 residues. J gave up 5 bases and V 2 bases, and 5 bases lay outside the gene matches. The germline CDR1 and CDR2 sequences are MGHRA and YSYEKL. In DNA, the CDR3 is TGCGCCAGCAGCCAACCGGGACAGGGGTATACTGAAGCTTTCTTT. It encodes CASSQPGQGYTEAFF.

The V call is TRBV18, the J call TRBJ1-1; D remains unclear. The germline V gene encodes CDR1 KGHSH and CDR2 LQKENI. The CDR3 loop spans 14 amino acids. V lost 3 bases, J lost 5 bases, and 13 bases lay in between. CDR3 sequence: CASSPERTGTEAFF. As DNA, the CDR3 is TGTGCCAGCTCACCGGAGAGGACGGGGACTGAAGCTTTCTTT.